A selection of T cell receptor beta chains follows, all from one sample in a study of T-cell memory formation after mild COVID-19. Each CDR3 protein is one row after TCRdb ran MiXCR on the 5' RACE reads. This table holds some 210,000 distinct CDR3 sequences, 27% found once. Material: PBMCs or a T cell subset sorted from them (not recorded which). The receptors originated from an adult woman who had mild COVID-19 (a few samples of this study predate the infection). Cell type and time point are not known. Each CDR3 is given with its conserved first and last residue. Fields, in order: D gene, J gene, V gene, clone size, CDR3 DNA, CDR3 protein. D genes are given only for firm matches. The size entry is marked missing in some rows and otherwise reads once, few, many or a size class.

>.|TRBJ2-2|TRBV7-3|few
TGTGCCAGCAGCATGACTACGAACACCGGGGAGCTGTTTTTT
CASSMTTNTGELFF
>TRBD2|TRBJ2-2|TRBV29-1|.
TGCAGCGTTGGCGGGAGCACCGGGGAGCTGTTTTTT
CSVGGSTGELFF
>TRBD1|TRBJ2-7|TRBV19|.
TGTGCCAGTAGTAGGGGACAGGCCGATGGGGAGCAGTACTTC
CASSRGQADGEQYF
>TRBD1|TRBJ1-2|TRBV15|.
TGTGCCACCAGCAGAGATCGTGAGACAGGGGAGGGCTACACCTTC
CATSRDRETGEGYTF
>.|TRBJ2-1|TRBV3-1|few
TGTGCCAGCAGCCAAGATCCGGGGGGCGGGAGGCAGTTCTTC
CASSQDPGGGRQFF
>TRBD1|TRBJ1-1|TRBV24-1|.
TGTGCCACCAGGGGACAGGGGGGTTACACTGAAGCTTTCTTT
CATRGQGGYTEAFF
>.|TRBJ1-5|TRBV3-1|few
TGTGCCAGCAGCTGGACAGCGGGCAATCAGCCCCAGCATTTT
CASSWTAGNQPQHF
>TRBD1|TRBJ2-6|TRBV7-9|few
TGTGCCAGCAGCCCCTGGGACAGTTCGGCCAACGTCCTGACTTTC
CASSPWDSSANVLTF
>TRBD2|TRBJ2-7|TRBV2|.
TGTGCCAGCAGACCGGGTAGCGGGAGATCCTACGAGCAGTACTTC
CASRPGSGRSYEQYF
>.|TRBJ2-1|TRBV29-1|few
TGCAGCGTTCGGTGGGGGTATGAGCAGTTCTTC
CSVRWGYEQFF
>.|TRBJ1-1|TRBV29-1|few
TGCAGCGTTCTGTCAGGGACGAACACTGAAGCTTTCTTT
CSVLSGTNTEAFF
>.|TRBJ2-7|TRBV29-1|.
TGCAGCGTCTATCAGGGACATGCCTACGAGCAGTACTTC
CSVYQGHAYEQYF
>TRBD2|TRBJ2-2|TRBV19|.
TGTGCCAGTAGCCTGGATATAGCGGGAGCCACCGGGGAGCTGTTTTTT
CASSLDIAGATGELFF
>TRBD1|TRBJ1-1|TRBV27|.
TGTGCCAGCATCACGACAGGGGGAAAGTATAGTCTTCGCGCTGAAGCTTTCTTT
CASITTGGKYSLRAEAFF
>TRBD2|TRBJ2-1|TRBV11-3|few
TGTGCCAGCAGCCCCCGGCTCGCGGGAGGCTCCTACAATGAGCAGTTCTTC
CASSPRLAGGSYNEQFF
>TRBD1|TRBJ2-2|TRBV20-1|many
TGCAGTGCTAGAGAACCCTCCGGGACAGCCACCGGGGAGCTGTTTTTT
CSAREPSGTATGELFF
>.|TRBJ2-3|TRBV6-1|few
TGTGCCAGCAAGGGACGGGGCACAGATACGCAGTATTTT
CASKGRGTDTQYF
>.|TRBJ2-3|TRBV7-2|many
TGTGCCAGCAGCTTAGTATGGCTGCCAGCCGATACGCAGTATTTT
CASSLVWLPADTQYF
>.|TRBJ2-3|TRBV30|few
TGTGCCTGGAGTGTCGGCGGAGATACGCAGTATTTT
CAWSVGGDTQYF
>TRBD1|TRBJ2-6|TRBV5-5|few
TGTGCCAGCAGCTTGAGACAGGGATCTGGGGCCAACGTCCTGACTTTC
CASSLRQGSGANVLTF
>TRBD2|TRBJ2-1|TRBV4-2|.
TGTGCCAGCAGCCAAGAAGCGGGGGGGTACAATGAGCAGTTCTTC
CASSQEAGGYNEQFF
>TRBD2|TRBJ2-1|TRBV29-1|.
TGCAGCGTTGAAGCTGGACTAGTTTACAATGAGCAGTTCTTC
CSVEAGLVYNEQFF
>.|TRBJ1-3|TRBV7-2|.
TGTGCCAGCAGCTTAGAGCTAGGGAATTACGGAAACACCATATATTTT
CASSLELGNYGNTIYF
>.|TRBJ1-1|TRBV11-2|.
TGTGCCAGCAGCCGAGAGGTGAGGAACACTGAAGCTTTCTTT
CASSREVRNTEAFF
>.|TRBJ1-1|TRBV4-1|few
TGCGCCAGCAGCCAATCTTTTGGGCCTGAAGCTTTCTTT
CASSQSFGPEAFF
>.|TRBJ1-5|TRBV24-1|.
TGTGCCACCAGTGATTCACATGGGGGACAGCCCCAGCATTTT
CATSDSHGGQPQHF
>TRBD1|TRBJ2-7|TRBV20-1|.
TGCAGTGGATCCCGGGACAGGGGAGCCGGCGAGCAGTACTTC
CSGSRDRGAGEQYF
>TRBD1|TRBJ2-1|TRBV15|few
TGTGCCACCAGCATAGGACAGGGCGGAAATGAGCAGTTCTTC
CATSIGQGGNEQFF
>.|TRBJ1-1|TRBV19|few
TGTGCCAGTAAAGCGGCTTCGAACACTGAAGCTTTCTTT
CASKAASNTEAFF
>.|TRBJ2-2|TRBV7-6|few
TGTGCCAGCAGCTTCCTGGGACGGCCGAACACCGGGGAGCTGTTTTTT
CASSFLGRPNTGELFF
>.|TRBJ2-1|TRBV19|few
TGTGCCAGTAGCGGCCTACAGGGACCTGAGCAGTTCTTC
CASSGLQGPEQFF
>.|TRBJ2-7|TRBV6-5|.
TGTGCCAGCAGTTACAGAGGGAGGAACTACGAGCAGTACTTC
CASSYRGRNYEQYF
>TRBD2|TRBJ2-7|TRBV3-1|many
TGTGCCAGCAGCCGGACTAGCGGCGAGCAGTACTTC
CASSRTSGEQYF
>TRBD1|TRBJ2-5|TRBV6-1|.
TGTGCCAGCAGTAACAGGGGGTTCGAGACCCAGTACTTC
CASSNRGFETQYF
>.|TRBJ1-1|TRBV29-1|few
TGCAGCGTCATATCCGGGCCTGGGGAAGCTTTCTTT
CSVISGPGEAFF
>.|TRBJ1-6|TRBV10-3|few
TGTGCCACCAGGGGTACCGGGACCAATAATTCACCCCTCCACTTT
CATRGTGTNNSPLHF
>.|TRBJ1-4|TRBV19|few
TGTGCCAGTACGGGGGCCTCAACTAATGAAAAACTGTTTTTT
CASTGASTNEKLFF
>TRBD2|TRBJ2-2|TRBV4-2|few
TGTGCCAGCAGCCCGGGAGGCCTAGCGAACACCGGGGAGCTGTTTTTT
CASSPGGLANTGELFF
>.|TRBJ1-1|TRBV25-1|.
TGTGCCAGCAGTGACCCAGGGGTGGGTTGGGCTGAAGCTTTCTTT
CASSDPGVGWAEAFF
>TRBD2|TRBJ2-7|TRBV20-1|few
TGCAGTGCTAGAGGGGAGACTAGCGGGGACACCTACGAGCAGTACTTC
CSARGETSGDTYEQYF